Presented here are 24 T cell receptor beta chains from one specimen sequenced in a study of T cell clonality in common variable immunodeficiency. Findings and limits, study-wide: Fewer deletions and N-nucleotide insertions were reportedly seen in common variable immunodeficiency TCR beta sequences.

Their target antigens are unknown. TCRdb's copy holds only in-frame clones and misses some; the assay was immunoSEQ multiplex PCR. Singletons are absent from the sample, which has about 19,000 clones. Source material: peripheral blood mononuclear cells. The receptors derive from a human donor with common variable immunodeficiency.

This clone was detected ten times or more. The read terminates 3 residues before the CDR3 end, so the remaining end is supplied by the germline J gene. V gene TRBV2 combines with J gene TRBJ2-5, with TRBD2 matching over 9 bases. The CDR3 is made up of 13 amino acids. V lost 4 bases, J lost 6 bases, and 3 bases stayed unmatched. Germline CDR1 reads SNHLY; CDR2 reads FYNNEI. The CDR3 DNA, read in part, is TGTGCCAGCAGTGTCAGCGGGGGGAAGACC. Encoded protein: CASSVSGGKT. The full CDR3 sequence reads CASSVSGGKTQYF.

This clone was seen a handful of times. CDR3 residues: CASSEGRGSNEQFF. Incomplete CDR3 DNA: TGCGCCAGCAGCGAAGGGCGCGGGTCCAATGAG. The chain recombines TRBV5-1 with TRBJ2-1; maybe TRBD2 (5 bases). Read coverage stops 3 residues before the CDR3 terminus; the germline J gene supplies the remainder. Trimming removed 4 bases at V and 6 bases at J, with 14 bases between. Germline CDR1 reads SGHRS; CDR2 reads YFSETQ. This CDR3 has 14 residues.

As for this clone: The read halts 3 residues ahead of the CDR3 end, with the missing end drawn from the germline J gene. The V and J genes are TRBV18 and TRBJ1-3, with D possibly TRBD1 on 5 matching bases. The CDR3 totals 15 residues. V was clipped by 3 bases and J by 7 bases, with 16 bases between them. CDR1 and CDR2 from the germline V gene are KGHSH and LQKENI. The CDR3 sequence is CASSPTGHRGNTIYF. The part of the CDR3 DNA that was read is TGTGCCAGCTCACCTACCGGACATAGAGGGAACACC.

This clone has at least ten counts. The CDR3 here is CASSLEPNSPLHF. Partial CDR3 DNA: TGCGCCAGCAGCTTGGAGCCTAATTCACCC. This chain joins TRBV5-1 and TRBJ1-6; D uncertain. Read data end 3 residues before the CDR3 end; the end is taken from the germline J gene. Germline V gene data show CDR1 as SGHRS and CDR2 as YFSETQ. The length of the CDR3 is 13 residues. V lost 0 bases, J lost 6 bases, and 4 bases lay in between.

This clone has ten or more counts. With the read ending 3 residues before the CDR3 end, the germline J gene is used to fill in that end. This rearrangement joins TRBV13 to TRBJ2-2, with 9 bases lining up with TRBD2. The CDR3 loop spans 19 amino acids. In germline, CDR1 is PRHDT, CDR2 FYEKMQ (reference sequence). V trimming: 4 bases; J trimming: 2 bases; junction bases outside the gene matches: 14. CDR3 residues: CASSSPELAGFSNTGELFF. The covered CDR3 bases are TGTGCCAGCAGCTCCCCCGAGCTAGCGGGATTTTCTAACACCGGGGAG.

Comments on this clone: The CDR3 extends 3 residues past the end of the read, so its final part is completed from the germline J gene. This chain uses TRBV2 with TRBJ1-1; maybe TRBD1 (6 bases). From germline, CDR1 is SNHLY and CDR2 FYNNEI. Trimming shortened V by 6 bases and J by 6 bases, and 14 bases separated the two germline ends. The CDR3 has 13 residues. The DNA read from the CDR3 is TGTGCCAGCAGACACACAGGGTGGCCTGAA. Its protein is CASRHTGWPE. The full CDR3 protein reads CASRHTGWPEAFF.

A remark on this clone: The CDR3 end lies 3 residues beyond the end of the read and is filled in from the germline J gene. This chain uses TRBV19 with TRBJ2-7, with 7 bases identical to TRBD2. Looked up from germline, CDR1 is LNHDA and CDR2 is SQIVND (reference sequence). The CDR3 contains 15 residues. The V and J ends lost 3 bases and 0 bases, in that order; junction bases with no gene match: 5. The chain's CDR3 is CASSMKGRGSYEQYF. The CDR3 bases that were read are TGTGCCAGTAGTATGAAGGGGAGGGGCTCCTACGAG.

In this sample, this clone turned up a few times. Read coverage stops 3 residues before the CDR3 terminus; the germline J gene supplies the remainder. This chain connects TRBV20-1 to TRBJ2-7, with a tentative D call TRBD1 (6 bases). V lost 0 bases and J 2 bases, leaving 14 bases between the germline ends. The CDR3 length is 15 residues. Looked up from germline, CDR1 is DFQATT and CDR2 is SNEGSKA (reference sequence). The CDR3 sequence: CSARDPTGFAYEQYF. The DNA read from the CDR3 is TGCAGTGCTAGAGACCCGACAGGATTCGCCTACGAG.

This clone occurred a few times. With the read ending 3 residues before the CDR3 end, the germline J gene is used to fill in that end. The rearrangement links TRBV30 to TRBJ2-2; TRBD2 is a possible D gene (5 bases). V lost 4 bases and J 2 bases, leaving 11 bases between the germline ends. The CDR3 runs 14 residues. The V gene's germline CDR1 is GTSNPN and CDR2 SVGIG (reference sequence). CDR3 in amino acids: CAWNKRFNTGELFF. CDR3 DNA (partial): TGTGCCTGGAATAAGCGGTTCAACACCGGGGAG.

This clone was found a few times. The read falls 3 residues short of the CDR3 end, and the missing part is taken from the germline J gene. The chain couples TRBV6-2 or TRBV6-3 to TRBJ2-1; perhaps TRBD1 as D (5 bases). V was shortened by 2 bases and J by 3 bases, with 14 bases between the two germline ends. Germline CDR1 and CDR2: MNHEY and SVGEGT. The CDR3 spans 16 residues. The CDR3 spells CASSYAPYRGYNEQFF. CDR3 bases read: TGTGCCAGCAGTTACGCCCCCTATAGGGGCTACAATGAG.

This clone was found a few times. The CDR3 goes on 3 residues after the read ends, and that part is filled in from the germline J gene. This chain links TRBV6-2 or TRBV6-3 with TRBJ2-7, with TRBD1 identical over 8 bases. V shed 0 bases and J 3 bases; nucleotides not matched to a gene: 4. Germline-derived CDR1 and CDR2 are MNHEY and SVGEGT. The CDR3 runs to 15 residues. The CDR3 DNA, read in part, is TGTGCCAGCAGTTACTCGTATACAGGGGGCTACGAG. Amino acid sequence: CASSYSYTGGYE. The full CDR3 is CASSYSYTGGYEQYF.

This clone was counted a few times. The CDR3 reads CSADRLINNEQFF. The sequenced CDR3 bases are TGCAGCGCGGACAGACTAATAAACAATGAG. This chain links TRBV29-1 with TRBJ2-1; D is perhaps TRBD1 (6 bases). With the read ending 3 residues before the CDR3 end, the germline J gene is used to fill in that end. CDR3 length: 13 residues. V was pared by 7 bases and J by 5 bases, with 15 bases between. The germline V gene encodes CDR1 SQVTM and CDR2 ANQGSEA.

This clone was counted at least ten times. The sequence runs out 3 residues before the end of the CDR3; the remainder is reconstructed from the germline J gene. This sequence joins TRBV28 and TRBJ1-6, with D perhaps TRBD1 (6 bases). Trimming took off 10 bases at V and 9 bases at J, with 19 bases between the two ends. The length of the CDR3 is 14 residues. The germline V gene has CDR1 MDHEN and CDR2 SYDVKM. The sequenced part of the CDR3 DNA is TGTGCCACCATCCAATCAGGGGTTCGTTCACCC. Residues: CATIQSGVRSP. The entire CDR3 reads CATIQSGVRSPLHF.

Of note for this clone: The sequenced fragment ends 3 residues before the CDR3 boundary, so the rest is inferred from the germline J gene. The rearrangement links TRBV2 to TRBJ2-2; TRBD2 is a possible D gene (5 bases). CDR3 length: 16 residues. V lost 2 bases to trimming and J lost 2 bases, with 12 bases between them. The germline gives CDR1 SNHLY, CDR2 FYNNEI. The CDR3 protein is CASSEKRTQNTGELFF. Partial CDR3 DNA: TGTGCCAGCAGTGAAAAAAGGACTCAAAACACCGGGGAG.

This clone was seen only a few times. The read ends 3 residues shy of where the CDR3 ends; the end is completed using the germline J gene. The chain combines TRBV6-2 or TRBV6-3 with TRBJ1-2, with 10 bases identical to TRBD1. This CDR3 is 14 amino acids long. Losses at the gene ends were 2 bases for V and 5 bases for J; bases not matched to a gene: 2. The germline V gene has CDR1 MNHEY and CDR2 SVGEGT. The CDR3 region is CASSYRDRGYGYTF. The CDR3 bases that were read are TGTGCCAGCAGTTACAGGGACAGGGGATATGGC.

CDR3 DNA, as far as it was read: TGTGCCAGCACCCGGACAGCCCGAGAG. It translates to CASTRTARE. In full, the CDR3 reads CASTRTAREAFF. The genes are TRBV6-2 or TRBV6-3 and TRBJ1-1, with a possible D match to TRBD1 (6 bases). The read falls 3 residues short of the CDR3 end, and the missing part is taken from the germline J gene. The germline V gene has CDR1 MNHEY and CDR2 SVGEGT. This CDR3 has 12 amino acids.

This clone was seen only a few times. The sequence runs out 3 residues before the end of the CDR3; the remainder is reconstructed from the germline J gene. The V and J genes are TRBV20-1 and TRBJ2-5; tentative D call: TRBD1 (6 bases). CDR3 length: 14 residues. Germline assignment: CDR1 DFQATT and CDR2 SNEGSKA (reference sequence). With 1 base removed from V and 4 bases from J, the gap between germline ends came to 13 bases. The DNA read from the CDR3 is TGCAGTGCTAGAGCCGACAGGATTGTAGAGACC. Its translation is CSARADRIVET. The whole CDR3 sequence is CSARADRIVETQYF.

In its sample, this clone was seen a few times. The observed sequence ends 3 residues before the CDR3 terminus, with the missing tail filled in from the germline J gene. The chain carries TRBV7-6 and TRBJ2-2, with TRBD1 matching over 9 bases. After removal of 4 bases from V and 3 bases from J, the junction contained 6 bases not matched to a gene. This CDR3 contains 16 residues. The germline V gene has CDR1 SGHVS and CDR2 FNYEAQ. The CDR3 sequence: CASSSTGGADTGELFF. The DNA read from the CDR3 is TGTGCCAGCAGCTCTACAGGGGGCGCCGACACCGGGGAG.

As to this clone: The CDR3 end falls 3 residues outside the read, so it is completed with the germline J gene. V usage is TRBV7-3 and J usage is TRBJ2-7; 9 bases line up with TRBD2. The CDR3 is made up of 15 amino acids. V trimming: 1 base; J trimming: 4 bases; junction bases outside the gene matches: 5. Germline lookup yields CDR1 SGHTA and CDR2 FQGTGA. The CDR3 loop is CASSLSGSGSYEQYF. The DNA read from the CDR3 is TGTGCCAGCAGCTTAAGTGGTAGCGGGAGTTACGAG.

In its sample, this clone was seen a few times. The observed sequence ends 3 residues before the CDR3 terminus, with the missing tail filled in from the germline J gene. J is TRBJ2-7 and V is TRBV18, with D tentatively TRBD1 (6 bases). Germline V CDR1 and CDR2: KGHSH, LQKENI. The CDR3 extends over 15 amino acids. The V and J ends lost 5 bases and 1 base respectively, with 15 bases between them. CDR3 in amino acids: CASSSRGTPSYEQYF. The CDR3 DNA, read in part, is TGTGCCAGCTCATCGAGGGGGACACCTTCCTACGAG.

In its sample, this clone was seen many times. The read finishes 3 residues shy of the CDR3 end, and the germline J gene is used to complete it. V and J are TRBV5-1 and TRBJ2-2, with a weak D call TRBD2 (6 bases). Trimming shortened V by 0 bases and J by 1 base, and 13 bases separated the two germline ends. Germline assignment: CDR1 SGHRS and CDR2 YFSETQ. This CDR3 is 17 amino acids long. The CDR3 spells CASSLAIIAENTGELFF. CDR3 bases read: TGCGCCAGCAGCTTGGCCATAATAGCGGAGAACACCGGGGAG. The entire variable domain, with the rest obtained from reference TRBV5-1 and TRBJ2-2, is as follows: KAGVTQTPRYLIKTRGQQVTLSCSPISGHRSVSWYQQTPGQGLQFLFEYFSETQRNKGNFPGRFSGRQFSNSRSEMNVSTLELGDSALYLCASSLAIIAENTGELFFGEGSRLTVL.

The table lists this clone with a few counts. The read falls 3 residues short of the CDR3 end, and the missing part is taken from the germline J gene. The V and J genes are TRBV6-2 or TRBV6-3 and TRBJ2-1; D possibly corresponds to TRBD2 (5 bases). This CDR3 contains 15 residues. Trimming cost V 6 bases and J 4 bases, with 16 bases left between them. Germline assignment: CDR1 MNHEY and CDR2 SVGEGT. CDR3 bases read: TGTGCCAGCAGGCATACTAGAGAGCCTTACAATGAG. It specifies CASRHTREPYNE. The full CDR3 sequence reads CASRHTREPYNEQFF.

As concerns this clone: The observed sequence ends 3 residues before the CDR3 terminus, with the missing tail filled in from the germline J gene. The gene calls are TRBV2 and TRBJ2-3; no clear D. The CDR3 loop spans 15 amino acids. Trimming shortened V by 1 base and J by 1 base, and 9 bases separated the two germline ends. Germline loops: CDR1 SNHLY, CDR2 FYNNEI. CDR3 amino acids: CASSEVLGGTDTQYF. The covered CDR3 bases are TGTGCCAGCAGTGAAGTATTGGGCGGCACAGATACG.

In regard to this clone: The read terminates 3 residues before the CDR3 end, so the remaining end is supplied by the germline J gene. The chain couples TRBV18 to TRBJ2-3; the match to TRBD1 covers 8 bases. With 2 bases clipped from V and 3 bases from J, the junction kept 1 base outside the gene matches. The CDR3 covers 14 residues. The germline gives CDR1 KGHSH, CDR2 LQKENI. The sequenced CDR3 bases are TGTGCCAGCTCACCAGACAGGGGAACAGATACG. It specifies CASSPDRGTDT. The full-length CDR3 reads as CASSPDRGTDTQYF.